This TCR beta chain was sequenced during a study of CD8 T cells in ankylosing spondylitis. Study conclusions and caveats: A motif of roughly 8 highly homologous TCR beta variants was seen as apparently characteristic of ankylosing spondylitis blood.

This clonotype was seen more than once but under ten times. Its specificity is not known. Looked up from germline, CDR1 is SGHDN and CDR2 is FVKESK. V lost 4 bases to trimming and J lost 3 bases, with 15 bases between them. The CDR3 is made up of 16 amino acids. It was by quantitative 5'-RACE with molecular barcodes that TCR beta libraries were made. TCRdb passed the 5' RACE reads through MiXCR, listing each CDR3 protein once. The data contain about 390,000 distinct CDR3 sequences, under 25% of them singletons. The J gene is TRBJ1-4, the V gene TRBV14, with TRBD1 as a possible D gene (5 bases). This TCR came from a male donor with ankylosing spondylitis. The source material was blood, either unsorted or a sorted T cell fraction (not recorded which). The chain's CDR3 is CASSPSRRGPNEKLFF. The CDR3 DNA is TGTGCCAGCAGCCCGAGCCGACGGGGACCTAATGAAAAACTGTTTTTT.